This TCR beta chain was obtained from a study of identical twins. This clonotype was detected only a few times. Antigen: not known. TCRdb analysed the 5' RACE reads with MiXCR anew, one entry per CDR3 protein. Of hundreds of thousands of distinct CDR3 sequences listed, 8.6% are singletons. The study's findings and limits: For out-of-frame beta sequences, excess twin sharing was weaker. The analysis was cross-sectional rather than longitudinal within donors.

This CDR3 region has 16 residues. Germline V gives CDR1 SEHNR, CDR2 FQNEAQ (reference sequence). The germline V and J ends were trimmed by 4 bases and 2 bases, with 18 bases remaining between them. The same data also went into a second study, on yellow fever vaccine responses in identical twins.

This receptor was taken from a woman between 18 and 29 years old in good health. This sequence joins TRBV7-9 and TRBJ2-7; D remains unclear. Material for sequencing was PBMCs. CDR3 sequence: CASSSPSESFTYEQYF. The CDR3 nucleotides read TGTGCCAGCAGCTCACCAAGTGAGAGTTTTACCTACGAGCAGTACTTC. Full variable domain (missing parts from reference TRBV7-9 and TRBJ2-7): DTGVSQNPRHKITKRGQNVTFRCDPISEHNRLYWYRQTLGQGPEFLTYFQNEAQLEKSRLLSDRFSAERPKGSFSTLEIQRTEQGDSAMYLCASSSPSESFTYEQYFGPGTRLTVT.